The clone carrying this T cell receptor beta chain appeared many times. The data originate from a study of T cells in Graves' hyperthyroidism and ophthalmopathy. Study details: The authors collected peripheral blood at initial diagnosis, before any treatment.

Amplification of TCR beta CDR3 regions used RNA as the template. Primed by the HTBI set, a first-round RT-PCR was run on the TCR CDR3. TCRdb reanalysed the multiplex PCR reads using MiXCR and keeps one entry per CDR3 protein. The sample records fewer than 350,000 distinct CDR3 sequences, roughly 13% being singletons. The CDR3 runs 13 residues. Germline CDR1 DFQATT, CDR2 SNEGSKA (reference sequence). The V and J ends lost 0 bases and 7 bases respectively, with 12 bases between them. Each patient was aged 18 to 65 and had newly diagnosed hyperthyroidism of under 2 months' duration. This TCR derives from a woman aged 40 to 55 with Graves' hyperthyroidism. The rearrangement uses TRBV20-1 and TRBJ1-1, with a possible D match to TRBD1 (6 bases). The sequenced material came from blood. The CDR3 coding sequence is TGCAGTGCTAGAGACGGGACAAGCCTTGAAGCTTTCTTT. Amino acids: CSARDGTSLEAFF.